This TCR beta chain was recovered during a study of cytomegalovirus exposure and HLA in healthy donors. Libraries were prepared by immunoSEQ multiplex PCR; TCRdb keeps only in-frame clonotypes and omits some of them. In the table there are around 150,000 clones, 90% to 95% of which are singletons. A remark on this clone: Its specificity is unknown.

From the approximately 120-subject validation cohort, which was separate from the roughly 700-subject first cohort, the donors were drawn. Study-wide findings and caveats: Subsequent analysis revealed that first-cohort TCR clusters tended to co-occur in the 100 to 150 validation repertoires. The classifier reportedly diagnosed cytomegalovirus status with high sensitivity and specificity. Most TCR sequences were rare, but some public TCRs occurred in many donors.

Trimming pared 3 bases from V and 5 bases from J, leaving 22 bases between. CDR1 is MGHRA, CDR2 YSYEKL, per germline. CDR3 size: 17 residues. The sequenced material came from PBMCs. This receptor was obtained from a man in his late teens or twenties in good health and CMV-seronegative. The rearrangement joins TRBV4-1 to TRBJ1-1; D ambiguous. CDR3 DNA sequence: TGCGCCAGCAGCCAGCCCAGAGACTCCGCACGGAGAACTGAAGCTTTCTTT. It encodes CASSQPRDSARRTEAFF.